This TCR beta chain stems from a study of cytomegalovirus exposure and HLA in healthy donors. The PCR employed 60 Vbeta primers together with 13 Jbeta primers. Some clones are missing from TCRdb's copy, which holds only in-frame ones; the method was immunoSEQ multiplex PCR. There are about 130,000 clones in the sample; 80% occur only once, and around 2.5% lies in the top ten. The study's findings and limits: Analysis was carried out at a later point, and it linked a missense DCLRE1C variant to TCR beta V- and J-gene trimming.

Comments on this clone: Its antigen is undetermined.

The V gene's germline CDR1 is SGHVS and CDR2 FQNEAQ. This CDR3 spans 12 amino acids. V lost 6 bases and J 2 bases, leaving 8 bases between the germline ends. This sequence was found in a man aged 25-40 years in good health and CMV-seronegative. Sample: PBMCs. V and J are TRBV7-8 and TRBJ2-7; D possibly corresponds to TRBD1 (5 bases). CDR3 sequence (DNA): TGTGCCAGCAGGGACACTACCTACGAGCAGTACTTC. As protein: CASRDTTYEQYF. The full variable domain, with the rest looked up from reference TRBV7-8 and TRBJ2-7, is GAGVSQSPRYKVAKRGQDVALRCDPISGHVSLFWYQQALGQGPEFLTYFQNEAQLDKSGLPSDRFFAERPEGSVSTLKIQRTQQEDSAVYLCASRDTTYEQYFGPGTRLTVT.